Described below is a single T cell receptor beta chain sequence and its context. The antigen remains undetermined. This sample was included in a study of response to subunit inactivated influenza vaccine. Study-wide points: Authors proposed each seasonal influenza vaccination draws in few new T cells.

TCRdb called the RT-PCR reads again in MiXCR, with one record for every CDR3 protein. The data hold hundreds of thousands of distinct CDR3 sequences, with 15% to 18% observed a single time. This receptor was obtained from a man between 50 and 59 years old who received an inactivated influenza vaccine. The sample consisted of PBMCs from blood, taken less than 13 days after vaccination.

The CDR3 loop reads CASSQGLAGGQETQYF. CDR3 nucleotide sequence: TGTGCCAGCAGCCAAGGACTAGCGGGGGGCCAAGAGACCCAGTACTTC. J is TRBJ2-5 and V is TRBV7-6; 14 bases agree with TRBD2. In germline, CDR1 is SGHVS, CDR2 FNYEAQ. The CDR3 has 16 residues. The ends lost 5 bases at V and 1 base at J; junction bases unmatched: 3.